A single sample is the source of the 17 T cell receptor beta chains below, sequenced in a study of T cell responses to AZD1222 COVID-19 vaccine. TCRdb keeps only in-frame clones here, not all; method: immunoSEQ multiplex PCR. The data show about 170,000 clones, roughly nine tenths seen once. Sequenced material: peripheral blood, taken 28 days after the second AZD1222 dose. The receptors were sampled from an adult who received the AZD1222 COVID-19 vaccine.

The chain joins TRBV5-1 to TRBJ2-2; D call uncertain. The germline V and J ends were trimmed by 0 bases and 3 bases, with 9 bases remaining between them. The CDR3 is made up of 15 amino acids. From germline, CDR1 is SGHRS and CDR2 YFSETQ. CDR3: CASSLATADTGELFF. DNA for the CDR3: TGCGCCAGCAGCTTGGCAACGGCGGACACCGGGGAGCTGTTTTTT.

The chain has TRBV4-1 and TRBJ1-5, with D maybe TRBD1 (5 bases). The germline gives CDR1 MGHRA, CDR2 YSYEKL. The germline V and J ends were trimmed by 0 bases and 2 bases, with 11 bases remaining between them. The CDR3 is 16 amino acids. The CDR3 DNA reads TGCGCCAGCAGCCAAGATGACAGACCCCGCAATCAGCCCCAGCATTTT. Translation: CASSQDDRPRNQPQHF.

The chain links TRBV10-3 to TRBJ2-7, with D uncertain. In germline, CDR1 is ENHRY, CDR2 SYGVKD. The CDR3 consists of 14 residues. The ends were cut back, 1 base at V and 2 bases at J, with 9 bases in the middle. The CDR3 bases are TGTGCCATCAGTGAGTTTGTCTTCACCTACGAGCAGTACTTC. It specifies CAISEFVFTYEQYF.

The rearrangement uses TRBV7-9 and TRBJ1-3, with unresolved D. Germline V gene sequence: CDR1 SEHNR, CDR2 FQNEAQ (reference sequence). V lost 4 bases to trimming and J lost 3 bases, with 10 bases between them. CDR3 length equals 14 residues. The CDR3 sequence is CASSSEGYGNTIYF. CDR3 nucleotides: TGTGCCAGCAGCTCCGAAGGATATGGAAACACCATATATTTT.

The gene calls are TRBV12-5 and TRBJ1-6, with D hard to call. Germline loops: CDR1 LGHNT, CDR2 FRNRAP. CDR3 length equals 15 residues. The V and J ends lost 0 bases and 5 bases respectively, with 8 bases between them. DNA of the CDR3: TGTGCTAGTGGTTTGGTACTCAAGGATAATTCACCCCTCCACTTT. As protein: CASGLVLKDNSPLHF.

The chain employs TRBV20-1 and TRBJ2-5; 8 bases map to TRBD2. This CDR3 spans 16 amino acids. The ends lost 3 bases at V and 2 bases at J; junction bases unmatched: 11. In germline, CDR1 is DFQATT, CDR2 SNEGSKA (reference sequence). Here the CDR3 DNA reads TGCAGTGCTAGTCCTTCGCACGGGGGGGATCAAGAGACCCAGTACTTC. Translated: CSASPSHGGDQETQYF.

V usage is TRBV6-2 or TRBV6-3 and J usage is TRBJ2-5; 9 bases are a match to TRBD2. Per germline, CDR1 MNHEY and CDR2 SVGEGT. The CDR3 length is 16 residues. Trimming cost V 2 bases and J 4 bases; bases outside gene matches: 8. DNA of the CDR3: TGTGCCAGCAGTTACGGGCTAGCGGGGTTCGGAGAGACCCAGTACTTC. Its protein product is CASSYGLAGFGETQYF.

The chain carries TRBV12-5 and TRBJ2-1; D remains ambiguous. The CDR3 spans 11 residues. Germline-derived CDR1 and CDR2 are LGHNT and FRNRAP. V was shortened by 3 bases and J by 8 bases, with 5 bases between the two germline ends. DNA of the CDR3: TGTGCTAGTGGTTTAGGGTATGAGCAGTTCTTC. As protein: CASGLGYEQFF.

The chain couples TRBV4-2 to TRBJ1-6; unclear D gene. The germline V gene has CDR1 LGHNA and CDR2 YNFKEQ. There are 16 residues in the CDR3. V was trimmed by 1 base and J by 9 bases, leaving 16 bases between them. CDR3 amino acids: CASSQVRHLFTSPLHF. The DNA for the CDR3 is TGTGCCAGCAGCCAAGTCCGACATTTATTTACTTCACCCCTCCACTTT.

The CDR3 DNA follows: TGTGCCAGCAGTTACTTACAACTAGCGGGGTCCTACGAGCAGTACTTC. Its translation: CASSYLQLAGSYEQYF. This rearrangement joins TRBV6-5 to TRBJ2-7; 10 bases fit TRBD2. CDR3 size: 16 residues. The trim removed 1 base at V and 1 base at J, leaving 4 bases unmatched. Germline V CDR1 and CDR2: MNHEY, SVGAGI.

The gene calls are TRBV19 and TRBJ2-7; tentatively, D is TRBD1 (5 bases). The CDR3 length is 14 residues. The V and J ends lost 7 bases and 0 bases respectively, with 13 bases between them. The V gene's germline CDR1 is LNHDA and CDR2 SQIVND (reference sequence). The DNA of the CDR3 is TGTGCCAGTAACAATAGGGGCCTCTCCTACGAGCAGTACTTC. As protein: CASNNRGLSYEQYF.

The chain uses TRBV7-2 and TRBJ2-1; 13 nucleotides line up with TRBD2. With V trimmed by 5 bases and J by 0 bases, 10 bases remained unmatched. This CDR3 is 19 amino acids long. CDR1 and CDR2 from the germline V gene are SGHTA and FQGNSA. The CDR3 is CASSHQGLAGRSSYNEQFF. The DNA for the CDR3 is TGTGCCAGCAGCCACCAGGGACTAGCGGGGCGGAGCTCCTACAATGAGCAGTTCTTC.

The chain couples TRBV20-1 to TRBJ2-5; no reliable D call. The CDR3 runs 12 residues. CDR1 DFQATT and CDR2 SNEGSKA come from the germline V gene (reference sequence). The V and J ends lost 3 bases and 5 bases respectively, with 10 bases between them. CDR3 coding DNA: TGCAGTGCTAGTAAGGTGCGCGAGACCCAGTACTTC. Its protein product is CSASKVRETQYF.

This chain connects TRBV29-1 to TRBJ2-5; 9 bases are a match to TRBD1. J gave up 5 bases and V 0 bases, and 13 bases lay outside the gene matches. This CDR3 contains 17 residues. Germline CDR1 and CDR2: SQVTM and ANQGSEA. The CDR3 loop reads CSVEDPFGTGYLETQYF. CDR3 in DNA: TGCAGCGTTGAAGACCCGTTTGGGACAGGGTACTTGGAGACCCAGTACTTC. The full variable domain, with the rest looked up from reference TRBV29-1 and TRBJ2-5, is SAVISQKPSRDICQRGTSLTIQCQVDSQVTMMFWYRQQPGQSLTLIATANQGSEATYESGFVIDKFPISRPNLTFSTLTVSNMSPEDSSIYLCSVEDPFGTGYLETQYFGPGTRLLVL.

The chain joins TRBV10-3 to TRBJ1-2; no definite D call. V lost 5 bases, J lost 1 base, and 14 bases lay in between. Germline CDR1 and CDR2: ENHRY and SYGVKD. CDR3 size: 15 residues. CDR3 sequence (DNA): TGTGCCATCAGTAGTGCTAATTCATTTAACTATGGCTACACCTTC. It encodes CAISSANSFNYGYTF.

The chain is built from TRBV7-9 and TRBJ2-3; D not resolved. CDR1 is SEHNR, CDR2 FQNEAQ, per germline (reference sequence). The CDR3 length is 13 residues. V lost 6 bases to trimming and J lost 0 bases, with 7 bases between them. This CDR3 reads CASSFISTDTQYF. CDR3 sequence (DNA): TGTGCCAGCAGTTTTATAAGCACAGATACGCAGTATTTT.

This clone was seen only once. The rearrangement uses TRBV12-3 or TRBV12-4 and TRBJ2-7, with a tentative D call TRBD1 (5 bases). The CDR3 length is 13 residues. The germline V and J ends were trimmed by 4 bases and 2 bases, with 9 bases remaining between them. The CDR3: CASSSTATYEQYF. CDR3 bases: TGTGCCAGCAGTTCGACAGCCACCTACGAGCAGTACTTC.